This is a list of T cell receptor beta chains from one sample in a study of neurological immune-mediated disorders. TCRdb fed the 5' RACE reads into MiXCR, producing one record per CDR3 protein. The repertoire holds roughly 50,000 distinct CDR3 sequences, with approximately 10% as singletons. Sequencing used PBMCs. The receptors were gathered from a man aged 70 or older with HTLV-1-associated myelopathy (HAM/TSP). The CDR3 runs from the conserved cysteine through the conserved F or W. The order of the fields is V gene, J gene, D gene, clone size, CDR3 protein, CDR3 DNA. The D gene is left open where the match is weak. Clone sizes are given selectively: once, few, many, or a class where the clone is expanded.

TRBV20-1	TRBJ1-1	.	medium-sized	CSADPGRRNTEAFF	TGCAGTGCCGACCCGGGGAGGAGGAACACTGAAGCTTTCTTT
TRBV20-1	TRBJ2-6	.	many	CSARRESGANVLTF	TGCAGTGCTAGGAGAGAGTCTGGGGCCAACGTCCTGACTTTC
TRBV7-2	TRBJ2-1	TRBD2	.	CASSPYGTTYNEQFF	TGTGCCAGCAGCCCCTACGGGACTACCTACAATGAGCAGTTCTTC
TRBV25-1	TRBJ2-1	TRBD1	many	CASSETRGQGKRNEQFF	TGTGCCAGCAGTGAAACTCGCGGACAGGGGAAGCGGAATGAGCAGTTCTTC
TRBV12-3/TRBV12-4	TRBJ2-4	.	many	CASRPRGLAKNIQYF	TGTGCCAGCAGGCCACGGGGACTAGCCAAAAACATTCAGTACTTC
TRBV4-1	TRBJ2-7	.	.	CACSQDKTYEQYF	TGCGCCTGCAGCCAAGACAAGACCTACGAGCAGTACTTC
TRBV7-9	TRBJ2-2	.	medium-sized	CASSPDRTGELFF	TGTGCCAGCAGTCCAGACAGGACCGGGGAGCTGTTTTTT
TRBV5-1	TRBJ2-1	.	many	CASSLGYPNEQFF	TGCGCCAGCAGCTTGGGCTACCCCAATGAGCAGTTCTTC
TRBV3-1	TRBJ2-6	.	many	CASSPSGWANVLTF	TGTGCCAGCAGCCCAAGTGGATGGGCCAACGTCCTGACTTTC
TRBV19	TRBJ2-6	.	many	CASKDQRTAGANVLTF	TGTGCCAGTAAGGATCAGCGAACGGCCGGGGCCAACGTCCTGACTTTC
TRBV7-6	TRBJ2-7	TRBD2	many	CASSLEAGGNGEQYF	TGTGCCAGCAGCTTAGAGGCGGGAGGGAACGGCGAGCAGTACTTC
TRBV24-1	TRBJ2-3	.	many	CATSGGDTDTQYF	TGTGCCACCAGCGGCGGGGACACAGATACGCAGTATTTT
TRBV3-1	TRBJ2-5	.	many	CASSYLQGETQYF	TGTGCCAGCAGCTACTTACAGGGCGAGACCCAGTACTTC
TRBV7-2	TRBJ1-5	.	many	CASSLAGLTNQPQHF	TGTGCCAGCAGCTTAGCAGGGCTCACGAATCAGCCCCAGCATTTT
TRBV18	TRBJ2-3	.	many	CASSPRRPTDTQYF	TGTGCCAGCTCACCGAGGAGGCCCACAGATACGCAGTATTTT
TRBV20-1	TRBJ2-7	.	many	CSGKSRQAHEQYF	TGCAGTGGCAAGTCGCGACAGGCCCACGAGCAGTACTTC
TRBV7-9	TRBJ2-5	.	many	CASSFGLVQETQYF	TGTGCCAGCAGCTTTGGACTCGTCCAAGAGACCCAGTACTTC